These 28 T cell receptor beta chains were sequenced from one sample in a study of T cell responses to AZD1222 COVID-19 vaccine. Using immunoSEQ multiplex PCR, the repertoire was profiled, and TCRdb retains in-frame clones only, with some absent. The sample yields approximately 150,000 clones, 92% seen once. This sample comprised peripheral blood, obtained on day 0 of AZD1222 vaccination. The receptors shown here come from an adult in good health.

The gene calls are TRBV20-1 and TRBJ1-4; no clear D gene. The CDR3 has 11 residues. Germline values: CDR1 DFQATT, CDR2 SNEGSKA (reference sequence). Trimming stripped 5 bases from V and 7 bases from J, with 8 bases between. CDR3 coding DNA: TGCAGTGCTCTGGTCGGTGAAAAACTGTTTTTT. Translated: CSALVGEKLFF.

The V call is TRBV24-1, the J call TRBJ2-2, with 12 bases aligning to TRBD1. J gave up 4 bases and V 7 bases, and 6 bases lay outside the gene matches. The CDR3 has 16 residues. The germline V gene has CDR1 KGHDR and CDR2 SFDVKD. The CDR3 protein is CATSPRDRGPTGELFF. The CDR3 nucleotides are TGTGCCACCAGCCCCAGGGACAGGGGGCCCACCGGGGAGCTGTTTTTT.

The CDR3 nucleotides are TGTGCCAGCAGCCCCGGGTTGGGGGAGACCCAGTACTTC. Protein sequence: CASSPGLGETQYF. The chain has TRBV11-3 and TRBJ2-5; D unclear. This CDR3 spans 13 amino acids. In germline, CDR1 is SGHNT, CDR2 YENEEA. V was clipped by 5 bases and J by 5 bases, with 12 bases between them.

V usage is TRBV28 and J usage is TRBJ2-3; 8 bases match TRBD2. The CDR3 sequence is 18 residues long. After removal of 6 bases from V and 1 base from J, the junction contained 15 bases not matched to a gene. The germline V gene encodes CDR1 MDHEN and CDR2 SYDVKM. The CDR3 coding sequence is TGTGCCAGCAGCCGGGAGGGTGGACTGGCCCCCGGCACAGATACGCAGTATTTT. It yields the protein CASSREGGLAPGTDTQYF.

The chain carries TRBV5-4 and TRBJ1-4, with TRBD1 matching 7 bases. V trimming: 3 bases; J trimming: 3 bases; junction bases outside the gene matches: 5. The CDR3 length is 15 residues. Germline assignment: CDR1 SGHNT and CDR2 YYREEE (reference sequence). The CDR3 loop is CASSSHQGANEKLFF. The CDR3 DNA follows: TGTGCCAGCAGCTCCCATCAGGGGGCTAATGAAAAACTGTTTTTT.

In DNA, the CDR3 is TGTGCCAGCAGTGCGGGGGGGGAGTATGGCTACACCTTC. As protein: CASSAGGEYGYTF. This chain uses TRBV2 with TRBJ1-2, with D possibly being TRBD1 (5 bases). Trimming removed 4 bases from V and 5 bases from J, with 11 bases in between. The germline CDR1 and CDR2 sequences are SNHLY and FYNNEI. The CDR3 loop spans 13 amino acids.

V and J are TRBV9 and TRBJ2-2; 7 bases agree with TRBD1. The junction had 10 bases not matched to a gene; V was cut back by 2 bases and J by 6 bases. The CDR3 consists of 16 residues. Germline lookup yields CDR1 SGDLS and CDR2 YYNGEE. CDR3 residues: CASSVEAGGMAGELFF. In nucleotides, the CDR3 is TGTGCCAGCAGCGTTGAGGCAGGGGGAATGGCCGGGGAGCTGTTTTTT.

The rearrangement uses TRBV4-1 and TRBJ2-7, with 11 bases aligning to TRBD2. CDR3 length: 17 amino acids. With V trimmed by 2 bases and J by 0 bases, 6 bases remained unmatched. Germline CDR1 MGHRA, CDR2 YSYEKL. CDR3: CASSQPGLADSSYEQYF. DNA of the CDR3: TGCGCCAGCAGCCAACCGGGACTAGCGGACAGCTCCTACGAGCAGTACTTC.

CDR3 residues: CASRGGGGETQYF. CDR3 sequence (DNA): TGTGCCAGCAGGGGCGGTGGGGGAGAGACCCAGTACTTC. The rearrangement joins TRBV6-5 to TRBJ2-5; D is tentatively TRBD1 or TRBD2 (5 bases each). Trimming left V 6 bases short and J 4 bases short, with 12 bases between. The CDR3 sequence is 13 residues long. Germline CDR1 MNHEY, CDR2 SVGAGI.

V gene TRBV12-5 combines with J gene TRBJ2-1; TRBD2 matches at 8 bases. Germline V lookup: CDR1 LGHNT, CDR2 FRNRAP. The V and J ends lost 1 base and 3 bases, in that order; junction bases with no gene match: 8. The CDR3 contains 17 residues. The DNA for the CDR3 is TGTGCTAGTGGTTTGGCCCCGTTAGCGGGATTCTACAATGAGCAGTTCTTC. Translating it yields CASGLAPLAGFYNEQFF.

The rearrangement joins TRBV5-1 to TRBJ2-1; a weak D match, TRBD2 (6 bases). The germline V and J ends were trimmed by 3 bases and 0 bases, with 16 bases remaining between them. There are 17 residues in the CDR3. The germline V gene has CDR1 SGHRS and CDR2 YFSETQ. The CDR3 region is CASSSGGGLGSYNEQFF. Written as DNA, the CDR3 is TGCGCCAGCAGCTCTGGGGGAGGCTTAGGCTCCTACAATGAGCAGTTCTTC.

The chain links TRBV5-1 to TRBJ1-2; 7 nucleotides align to TRBD1. The ends lost 0 bases at V and 7 bases at J; junction bases unmatched: 6. CDR1 SGHRS and CDR2 YFSETQ come from the germline V gene. The CDR3 is made up of 14 amino acids. In DNA, the CDR3 is TGCGCCAGCAGCTTGGACAGGGGCCTTGGTGGCTACACCTTC. Its translation: CASSLDRGLGGYTF.

The sample holds a few counts of this clone. The V gene is TRBV27, the J gene TRBJ2-1; 8 positions match TRBD2. V lost 5 bases and J lost 5; bases outside the gene matches: 5. CDR1 MNHEY and CDR2 SMNVEV come from the germline V gene (reference sequence). The CDR3 is 14 residues long. CDR3 amino acids: CASSSGSGNNEQFF. The CDR3 DNA reads TGTGCCAGCAGTAGCGGGAGTGGGAACAATGAGCAGTTCTTC.

The chain uses TRBV9 and TRBJ2-1; weak D call: TRBD2 (5 bases). Looked up from germline, CDR1 is SGDLS and CDR2 is YYNGEE. The CDR3 totals 16 residues. Trimming cost V 0 bases and J 6 bases, with 16 bases left between them. In nucleotides, the CDR3 is TGTGCCAGCAGCGTAGCGGGAAGGGCGGAGTTCAATGAGCAGTTCTTC. It encodes CASSVAGRAEFNEQFF.

The gene calls are TRBV6-1 and TRBJ2-5; a weak D match, TRBD2 (5 bases). Germline CDR1 reads MNHNS; CDR2 reads SASEGT. Trimming pared 3 bases from V and 4 bases from J, leaving 15 bases between. This CDR3 has 15 residues. CDR3 sequence (DNA): TGTGCCAGCAGTGATCTACCCCCTCGGGGAGAGACCCAGTACTTC. As protein: CASSDLPPRGETQYF.

V and J are TRBV5-6 and TRBJ1-1, with D hard to call. CDR1 and CDR2 (germline): SGHDT, YYEEEE. V was clipped by 1 base and J by 7 bases, with 11 bases between them. The CDR3 runs to 13 residues. The chain's CDR3 is CASSLPAGGEAFF. CDR3 nucleotides: TGTGCCAGCAGCTTGCCCGCAGGCGGTGAAGCTTTCTTT.

The chain employs TRBV19 and TRBJ2-7; D is possibly TRBD1 (5 bases). This CDR3 is 18 amino acids long. V gave up 3 bases and J gave up 1 base, with 22 bases separating them. Germline CDR1 and CDR2: LNHDA and SQIVND (reference sequence). CDR3 sequence reads: CASSIFLSGFGNSYEQYF. Written as DNA, the CDR3 is TGTGCCAGTAGTATTTTTCTATCAGGGTTTGGGAATTCCTACGAGCAGTACTTC. The entire variable domain, with the rest obtained from reference TRBV19 and TRBJ2-7, is as follows: DGGITQSPKYLFRKEGQNVTLSCEQNLNHDAMYWYRQDPGQGLRLIYYSQIVNDFQKGDIAEGYSVSREKKESFPLTVTSAQKNPTAFYLCASSIFLSGFGNSYEQYFGPGTRLTVT.

V and J are TRBV11-3 and TRBJ2-1; D unclear. The CDR3 consists of 14 residues. From germline, CDR1 is SGHNT and CDR2 YENEEA. V lost 5 bases to trimming and J lost 3 bases, with 11 bases between them. CDR3 DNA: TGTGCCAGCAGCGCCCACCCGCTCTACAATGAGCAGTTCTTC. Amino acid sequence: CASSAHPLYNEQFF. The full variable domain, with the rest looked up from reference TRBV11-3 and TRBJ2-1, is EAGVVQSPRYKIIEKKQPVAFWCNPISGHNTLYWYLQNLGQGPELLIRYENEEAVDDSQLPKDRFSAERLKGVDSTLKIQPAELGDSAVYLCASSAHPLYNEQFFGPGTRLTVL.

The V and J genes are TRBV5-1 and TRBJ2-3; 8 nucleotides agree with TRBD2. Germline values: CDR1 SGHRS, CDR2 YFSETQ. The CDR3 sequence is 15 residues long. Trimming cost V 2 bases and J 2 bases; bases outside gene matches: 4. CDR3 nucleotide sequence: TGCGCCAGCAGCTTACTAGCGGAGGCCACAGATACGCAGTATTTT. Translated: CASSLLAEATDTQYF.

The rearrangement joins TRBV3-1 (or the pseudogene TRBV3-2) to TRBJ2-7, with 7 positions matching TRBD2. This CDR3 has 14 amino acids. J lost 3 bases, V lost 1 base, and 3 bases had no gene match. CDR1 LGHDT and CDR2 YNNKEL come from the germline V gene (reference sequence). CDR3 in amino acids: CASSQAGGGYEQYF. DNA for the CDR3: TGTGCCAGCAGCCAAGCGGGAGGAGGCTACGAGCAGTACTTC.

This clone was found a few times. V is TRBV2 and J is TRBJ1-5; 7 bases line up with TRBD1. Germline CDR1 reads SNHLY; CDR2 reads FYNNEI. The CDR3 is 14 amino acids. V shed 3 bases and J 5 bases; nucleotides not matched to a gene: 4. This chain's CDR3 is CASSDGRGHQPQHF. The CDR3 nucleotides read TGTGCCAGCAGTGACGGTAGGGGGCATCAGCCCCAGCATTTT.

The chain couples TRBV18 to TRBJ2-7, with a weak D call TRBD1 (5 bases). The CDR3 is 14 amino acids. Deletions cut 0 bases from V and 7 bases from J, with 13 bases between. Germline V CDR1 and CDR2: KGHSH, LQKENI. CDR3 bases: TGTGCCAGCTCACCACCGACTTCCAAGGGGGAGCAGTACTTC. As protein: CASSPPTSKGEQYF.

The V and J genes are TRBV7-6 and TRBJ2-1; TRBD2 aligns across 12 bases. The V and J ends lost 4 bases and 8 bases, in that order; junction bases with no gene match: 6. There are 15 residues in the CDR3. Germline CDR1 reads SGHVS; CDR2 reads FNYEAQ. CDR3 bases: TGTGCCAGCAGCTCAAGGACTAGCGGGATGTATGAGCAGTTCTTC. The encoded protein is CASSSRTSGMYEQFF.

The rearrangement uses TRBV20-1 and TRBJ2-7, with 10 bases matching TRBD1. V dropped 3 bases and J dropped 2; count of bases not matched to a gene: 7. This CDR3 is 15 amino acids long. Germline V CDR1 and CDR2: DFQATT, SNEGSKA (reference sequence). The chain's CDR3 is CSASTGTGVPYEQYF. CDR3 in DNA: TGCAGTGCTAGTACCGGGACAGGGGTACCCTACGAGCAGTACTTC.

The chain recombines TRBV7-9 with TRBJ1-2; D is perhaps TRBD1 (5 bases). Trimming shortened V by 4 bases and J by 4 bases, and 16 bases separated the two germline ends. CDR3 length: 15 residues. The V gene's germline CDR1 is SEHNR and CDR2 FQNEAQ (reference sequence). The chain's CDR3 is CASSSSRVGTYGYTF. The CDR3 DNA reads TGTGCCAGCAGCTCCTCCAGGGTAGGGACCTATGGCTACACCTTC.

The chain combines TRBV5-1 with TRBJ2-7; TRBD1 or TRBD2 may be the D gene (5 bases each). CDR1 SGHRS and CDR2 YFSETQ come from the germline V gene. V dropped 4 bases and J dropped 4 bases, with 21 bases sitting between them. The CDR3 length is 16 residues. This CDR3 is CASSQGQGGEAYEQYF. In DNA form, the CDR3 reads TGCGCCAGCAGCCAGGGCCAAGGAGGCGAGGCGTACGAGCAGTACTTC.

V usage is TRBV12-2 and J usage is TRBJ1-5; TRBD1 reflects the table's D call only, with no check against the DNA. TRBV12-2 is a recognized pseudogene. This CDR3 spans 16 amino acids. CDR3 sequence: CASRCPDRGRGQPQHF. The CDR3 DNA follows: TGTGCAAGTCGCTGCCCCGACAGGGGAAGAGGTCAGCCCCAGCATTTT.

Written as DNA, the CDR3 is TGTGCCAGTAGTCGGCTAGCGGGAGCTTCGAATGAGCAGTTCTTC. It yields the protein CASSRLAGASNEQFF. The V call is TRBV6-4, the J call TRBJ2-1; 10 nucleotides line up with TRBD2. CDR1 is MRHNA and CDR2 is SNTAGT in the germline V gene. This CDR3 is built from 15 residues. With V trimmed by 9 bases and J by 7 bases, 12 bases remained unmatched.